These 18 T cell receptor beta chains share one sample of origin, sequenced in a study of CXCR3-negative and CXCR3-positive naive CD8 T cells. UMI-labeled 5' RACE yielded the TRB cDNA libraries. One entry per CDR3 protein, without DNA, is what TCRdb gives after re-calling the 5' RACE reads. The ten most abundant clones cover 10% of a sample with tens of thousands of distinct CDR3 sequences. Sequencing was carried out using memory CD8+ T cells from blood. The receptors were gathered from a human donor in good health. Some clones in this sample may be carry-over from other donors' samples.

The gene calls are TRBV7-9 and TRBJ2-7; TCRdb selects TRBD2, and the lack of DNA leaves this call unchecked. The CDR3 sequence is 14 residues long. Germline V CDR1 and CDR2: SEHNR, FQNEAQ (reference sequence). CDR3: CASSLEARSYEQYF.

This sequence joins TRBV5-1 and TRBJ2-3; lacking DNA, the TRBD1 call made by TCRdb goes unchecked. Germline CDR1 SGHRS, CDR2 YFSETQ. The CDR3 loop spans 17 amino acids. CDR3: CASSLEPGQGGTDTQYF.

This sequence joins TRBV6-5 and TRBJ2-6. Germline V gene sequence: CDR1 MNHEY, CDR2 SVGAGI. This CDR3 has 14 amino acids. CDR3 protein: CASKELLGANVLTF.

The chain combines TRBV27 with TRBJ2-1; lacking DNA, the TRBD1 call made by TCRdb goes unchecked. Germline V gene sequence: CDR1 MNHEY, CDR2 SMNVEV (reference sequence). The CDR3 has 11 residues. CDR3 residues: CASSAGFEEFF.

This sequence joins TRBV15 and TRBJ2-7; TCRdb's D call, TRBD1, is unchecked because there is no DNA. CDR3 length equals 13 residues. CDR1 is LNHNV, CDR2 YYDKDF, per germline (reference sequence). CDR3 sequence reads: CATSRTGGVEQYF.

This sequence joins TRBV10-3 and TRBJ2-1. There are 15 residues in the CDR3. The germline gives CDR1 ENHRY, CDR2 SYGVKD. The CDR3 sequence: CAISDSGSSYNEQFF.

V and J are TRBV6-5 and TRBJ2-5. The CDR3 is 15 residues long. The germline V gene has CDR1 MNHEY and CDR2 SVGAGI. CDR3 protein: CASSPRLAEEETQYF.

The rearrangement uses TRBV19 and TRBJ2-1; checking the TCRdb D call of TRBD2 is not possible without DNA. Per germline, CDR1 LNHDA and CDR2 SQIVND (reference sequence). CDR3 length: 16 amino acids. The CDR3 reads CASKALAGVEYNEQFF.

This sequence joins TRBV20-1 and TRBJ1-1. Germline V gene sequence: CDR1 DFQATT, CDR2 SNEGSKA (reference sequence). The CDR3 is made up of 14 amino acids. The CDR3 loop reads CSARVGDRNTEAFF.

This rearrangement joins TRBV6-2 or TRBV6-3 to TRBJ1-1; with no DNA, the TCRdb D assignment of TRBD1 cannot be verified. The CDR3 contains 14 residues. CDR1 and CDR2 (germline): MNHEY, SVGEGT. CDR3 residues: CATERGFGTTEAFF.

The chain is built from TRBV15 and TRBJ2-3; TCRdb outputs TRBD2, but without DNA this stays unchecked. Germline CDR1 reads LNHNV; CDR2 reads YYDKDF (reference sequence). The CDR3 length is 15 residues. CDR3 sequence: CATSRAGGSTDTQYF.

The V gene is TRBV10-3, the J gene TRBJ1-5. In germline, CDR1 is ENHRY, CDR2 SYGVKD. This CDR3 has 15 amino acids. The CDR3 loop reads CATSRTQETNQPQHF.

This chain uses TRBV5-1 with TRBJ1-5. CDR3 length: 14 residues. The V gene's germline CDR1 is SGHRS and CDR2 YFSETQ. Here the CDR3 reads CASSLDGGNQPQHF.

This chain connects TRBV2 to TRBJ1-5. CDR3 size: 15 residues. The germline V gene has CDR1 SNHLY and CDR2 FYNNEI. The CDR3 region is CASSVSGETNQPQHF.

The CDR3 is CASSSRDRFRAGANVLTF. V and J are TRBV7-2 and TRBJ2-6; TCRdb picks TRBD1, but there is no DNA to check that call. The CDR3 is 18 residues long. Looked up from germline, CDR1 is SGHTA and CDR2 is FQGNSA.

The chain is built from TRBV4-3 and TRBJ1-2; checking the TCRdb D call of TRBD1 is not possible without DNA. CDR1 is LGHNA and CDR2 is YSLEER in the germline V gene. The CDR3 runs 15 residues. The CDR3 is CASSQDVGGFYGYTF.

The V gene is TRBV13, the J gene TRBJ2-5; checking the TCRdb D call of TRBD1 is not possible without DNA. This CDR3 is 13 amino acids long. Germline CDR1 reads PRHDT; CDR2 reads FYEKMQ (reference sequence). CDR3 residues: CASSTRGVETQYF.

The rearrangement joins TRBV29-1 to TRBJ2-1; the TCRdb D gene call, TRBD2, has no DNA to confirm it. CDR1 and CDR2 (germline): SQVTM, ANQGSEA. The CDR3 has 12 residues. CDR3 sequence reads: CSVPQGGNEQFF.